This TCR beta chain was identified during a study of T-cell reconstitution after alpha-beta-depleted transplantation in children. This clonotype was seen more than once but under ten times. During its preparation, the TCRbeta library received unique molecular identifiers. MiXCR, applied by TCRdb to the PCR reads, yields one record per CDR3 protein. The sample records 550,000 to 800,000 distinct CDR3 sequences, less than 15% being singletons. Trimming took 3 bases from V and 4 from J, leaving 13 bases between them. The length of the CDR3 is 15 residues. The V gene's germline CDR1 is SGHVS and CDR2 FNYEAQ.

Specimen: PBMCs, collected before TCRalphabeta/CD19-depleted stem cell transplant. This TCR was sampled from a girl aged 2 to 9 with congenital amegakaryocytic thrombocytopenia, due to receive a stem cell transplant. V gene TRBV7-6 combines with J gene TRBJ2-1; possible D gene TRBD1, 8 bases. In DNA form, the CDR3 reads TGTGCCAGCAGCTTTACAGGGGGGGAGTACAATGAGCAGTTCTTC. It is translated as CASSFTGGEYNEQFF.